This TCR beta chain is from a study of breast tumors, draining lymph nodes, adjacent tissues. General study points: Data only fit, rather than demonstrated, lymph node origin of most tumor T cells. Tumor TCR diversity was below lymph nodes but above nontumor tissue.

This clonotype was picked up a small number of times. Its cognate antigen is unknown. A single record per CDR3 protein comes from TCRdb applying MiXCR to the multiplex PCR reads. The data show about 230,000 distinct CDR3 sequences, roughly 32% seen once. Samples came from axillary lymph nodes draining the breast cancer. The sample was axillary lymph node tissue. The sequence came from a female donor with breast cancer. Some clones in this sample may be carry-over from other donors' samples.

The DNA of the CDR3 is TGTGCCAGTAGTACCGGGGGGGGGACCACTGAAGCTTTCTTT. This encodes CASSTGGGTTEAFF. V and J are TRBV19 and TRBJ1-1; a possible D gene is TRBD1 (5 bases). Germline V CDR1 and CDR2: LNHDA, SQIVND (reference sequence). Trimming stripped 4 bases from V and 4 bases from J, with 13 bases between. CDR3 size: 14 residues.